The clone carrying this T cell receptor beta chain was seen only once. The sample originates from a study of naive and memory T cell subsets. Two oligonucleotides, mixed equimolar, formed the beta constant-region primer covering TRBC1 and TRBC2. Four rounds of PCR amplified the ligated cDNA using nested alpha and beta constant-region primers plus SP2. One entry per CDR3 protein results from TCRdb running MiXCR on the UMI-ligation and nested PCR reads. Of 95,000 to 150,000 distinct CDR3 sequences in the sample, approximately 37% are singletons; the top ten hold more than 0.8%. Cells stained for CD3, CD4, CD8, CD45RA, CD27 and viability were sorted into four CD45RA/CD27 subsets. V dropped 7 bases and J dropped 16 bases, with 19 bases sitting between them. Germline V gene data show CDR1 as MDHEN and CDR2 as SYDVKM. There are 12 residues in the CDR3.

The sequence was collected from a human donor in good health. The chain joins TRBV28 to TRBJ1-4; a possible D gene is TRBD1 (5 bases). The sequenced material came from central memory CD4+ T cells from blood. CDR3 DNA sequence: TGTGCCAGCATGGGGCAATCTCGGTTGAGGTTTTTT. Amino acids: CASMGQSRLRFF.